The source of this T cell receptor (beta chain) is a study of shared clonotypes between healthy human individuals. In the CD4+ fraction, cells were divided into CD45RA+ naive and CD45RA-negative memory subsets. Trimming removed 9 bases at V and 5 bases at J, with 14 bases between. From germline, CDR1 is LNHDA and CDR2 SQIVND (reference sequence). This CDR3 contains 13 residues. Whole-study findings and limits: Investigators expected sequencing depth to affect clonotype sharing among donors.

A word on this clone: Its matching antigen is unknown. Other DNA variants within this sample encode the same CDR3.

Deep was the level at which the assay was run. In the authors' methods: From ImmunoSEQ came sequences covering only the junction and carrying no quality scores, so filtering differed. The repertoire was sequenced with immunoSEQ multiplex PCR; TCRdb's copy has only in-frame clones and lacks some. From that table come the V and J calls and clone size; the DNA was used to work out D and trimming. The table has hundreds of thousands of clones, 74% seen once; the top ten hold under 2%. V usage is TRBV19 and J usage is TRBJ1-5; perhaps TRBD1 as D (5 bases). This TCR was recovered from a young woman in good health. The specimen was memory CD4+ T cells sorted from blood. Subset specified: CD45RA-negative fraction. The CDR3 sequence: CASSGTEDQPQHF. In DNA form, the CDR3 reads TGTGCCAGCTCCGGGACGGAGGATCAGCCCCAGCATTTT.